One sample yielded the 10 T cell receptor beta chains listed below, sequenced in a study of T cell responses to AZD1222 COVID-19 vaccine (dated by TCRdb to about 2021). The time point tag for this specimen amounts to: baseline before first vaccination. The library relied on the immunoSEQ multiplex PCR assay. TCRdb mirrors the immuneACCESS table, restricted to in-frame sequences. Some clones are absent from its copies; in checked studies, under half trace to an unresolved V gene, and the reason for the others is unknown. In this sample the table shows some 130,000 clones, roughly nine tenths of which occur a single time. Around 2.4% of the sample goes to the ten largest clones. The specimen was peripheral blood, collected on day 0 of AZD1222 vaccination. The receptors come from an adult in good health.

J is TRBJ1-5 and V is TRBV7-2, with D possibly TRBD1 on 5 matching bases. The length of the CDR3 is 14 residues. CDR1 and CDR2 (germline): SGHTA, FQGNSA. The V and J ends lost 2 bases and 7 bases respectively, with 12 bases between them. The CDR3 protein is CASSLSGFGQPQHF. The CDR3 DNA sequence: TGTGCCAGCAGCTTATCAGGGTTCGGGCAGCCCCAGCATTTT.

V is TRBV4-1 and J is TRBJ2-1, with D possibly matching TRBD2 (7 bases). This CDR3 is built from 15 residues. Germline V gene lookup returns CDR1 MGHRA and CDR2 YSYEKL. V gave up 1 base and J gave up 8 bases, with 15 bases separating them. CDR3 amino acids: CASSQGGGGADEQFF. CDR3 DNA sequence: TGCGCCAGCAGCCAAGGGGGAGGGGGTGCGGATGAGCAGTTCTTC.

This chain uses TRBV28 with TRBJ1-3; D possibly corresponds to TRBD1 (6 bases). This CDR3 spans 14 amino acids. V was cut by 2 bases and J by 4 bases, with 9 bases left in between. Germline V gene lookup returns CDR1 MDHEN and CDR2 SYDVKM. The CDR3 region has the DNA TGTGCCAGCAGTTTACGGGGGCACGGAAACACCATATATTTT. Amino acids: CASSLRGHGNTIYF.

V and J are TRBV13 and TRBJ1-6; 7 bases line up with TRBD1. CDR3 length equals 16 residues. The germline V gene has CDR1 PRHDT and CDR2 FYEKMQ (reference sequence). Losses at the gene ends were 0 bases for V and 7 bases for J; bases not matched to a gene: 6. CDR3 loop: CASSLGAGTANSPLHF. The CDR3 DNA reads as TGTGCCAGCAGCTTAGGGGCCGGGACAGCGAATTCACCCCTCCACTTT. Complete variable domain (other parts from reference TRBV13 and TRBJ1-6): AAGVIQSPRHLIKEKRETATLKCYPIPRHDTVYWYQQGPGQDPQFLISFYEKMQSDKGSIPDRFSAQQFSDYHSELNMSSLELGDSALYFCASSLGAGTANSPLHFGNGTRLTVT.

The genes are TRBV5-4 and TRBJ2-3, with 7 bases identical to TRBD2. Germline values: CDR1 SGHNT, CDR2 YYREEE (reference sequence). The CDR3 loop spans 15 amino acids. V lost 0 bases and J lost 5; bases outside the gene matches: 6. For the CDR3, the DNA is TGTGCCAGCAGCTTGGCCACGGGAGGTAGAGATACGCAGTATTTT. Translation gives CASSLATGGRDTQYF.

The gene calls are TRBV28 and TRBJ2-7; D unresolved. V was shortened by 4 bases and J by 5 bases, with 6 bases between the two germline ends. Germline V gene lookup returns CDR1 MDHEN and CDR2 SYDVKM. The CDR3 covers 11 residues. CDR3 protein: CASSWLHEQYF. In nucleotides, the CDR3 is TGTGCCAGCAGTTGGCTTCACGAGCAGTACTTC.

CDR3 in amino acids: CASSLDADTQYF. The CDR3 DNA is TGTGCCAGCAGCTTAGATGCAGATACGCAGTATTTT. The chain is built from TRBV11-1 and TRBJ2-3; D gene uncertain. The germline V and J ends were trimmed by 1 base and 4 bases, with 3 bases remaining between them. The CDR3 consists of 12 residues. CDR1 is SGHAT, CDR2 FQDESV, per germline (reference sequence).

The V and J genes are TRBV3-1 (or the pseudogene TRBV3-2) and TRBJ2-1; the match to TRBD2 covers 7 bases. The CDR3 contains 16 residues. CDR1 and CDR2 from the germline V gene are LGHDT and YNNKEL (reference sequence). With 1 base clipped from V and 4 bases from J, the junction kept 7 bases outside the gene matches. The CDR3 protein is CASSQGGGRVYNEQFF. The CDR3 DNA is TGTGCCAGCAGCCAAGGGGGCGGGAGAGTTTACAATGAGCAGTTCTTC.

V gene TRBV9 combines with J gene TRBJ1-5; the match to TRBD1 covers 10 bases. CDR3 length: 14 amino acids. Germline V gene sequence: CDR1 SGDLS, CDR2 YYNGEE. J gave up 5 bases and V 4 bases, and 3 bases lay outside the gene matches. In DNA form, the CDR3 reads TGTGCCAGCAGCAAAGGACAGGGGGATCAGCCCCAGCATTTT. Its protein product is CASSKGQGDQPQHF.

This chain connects TRBV9 to TRBJ1-1, with TRBD1 matching 8 bases. After removal of 4 bases from V and 6 bases from J, the junction contained 11 bases not matched to a gene. Per the germline V gene, CDR1 is SGDLS and CDR2 is YYNGEE. The CDR3 is 15 residues long. In DNA form, the CDR3 reads TGTGCCAGCAGCCCACGGACAGGGATGGGGTCTGAAGCTTTCTTT. It codes for CASSPRTGMGSEAFF. Together with reference TRBV9 and TRBJ1-1, the CDR3 gives the full variable domain: DSGVTQTPKHLITATGQRVTLRCSPRSGDLSVYWYQQSLDQGLQFLIQYYNGEERAKGNILERFSAQQFPDLHSELNLSSLELGDSALYFCASSPRTGMGSEAFFGQGTRLTVV.